This T cell receptor beta chain stems from a study of cytotoxic CD8 clonotypes in ibrutinib-treated CLL. This table comes from immunoSEQ multiplex PCR, and its TCRdb copy is limited to in-frame clones, with some not included. The sample records 330,000 or so clones, around 66% being singletons. CDR3 size: 13 residues. The ends were cut back, 0 bases at V and 5 bases at J, with 9 bases in the middle. Germline CDR1 is SGHDT and CDR2 is YYEEEE. Findings and limits, study-wide: Sampling schedules were unmatched across sustained-remission and progressing patients.

As for this clone: Its antigen is not known.

The clonotype was recovered from a human donor with chronic lymphocytic leukemia. Sequencing used PBMCs, obtained after 36 months of ibrutinib treatment. The gene calls are TRBV5-6 and TRBJ2-7; no definite D call. DNA for the CDR3: TGTGCCAGCAGCTTGGCCGTCCGGGACGAGCAGTACTTC. This sequence encodes CASSLAVRDEQYF.